Given below is one T cell receptor beta chain in context. Its antigen is still unknown. The data belong to a study of Ad26.COV2.S vaccination and SARS-CoV-2 variants. Study-level background: Intramuscularly, Ad26.COV2.S was given either once or twice, 56 days apart. Study-wide points: An underestimation of total T cell responses may have resulted from the TCR breadth and depth analyses.

TCRdb's copy holds only in-frame clones and misses some; the assay was immunoSEQ multiplex PCR. Of 360,000 or so clones listed, about nine tenths were seen once; the top ten hold around 3.5%. As to treatment: some 19 received Ad26.COV2.S at low or high dose, single or two shots; five or six received placebo; per-sample allocation not given. The samples were gathered on day 63 after the first injection of vaccine or placebo. This CDR3 is 14 amino acids long. Trimming at V came to 2 bases and at J to 8 bases, leaving 6 bases not matched to a gene. Germline CDR1 and CDR2: GTSNPN and SVGIG (reference sequence).

The source is a person aged 18-60 years who received the Ad26.COV2.S COVID-19 vaccine or a placebo. The rearrangement joins TRBV30 to TRBJ1-2; TRBD1 matches at 12 bases. This specimen consisted of peripheral blood, obtained in a trial of Ad26.COV2.S vaccine versus placebo. The CDR3 here is CAWSIGTGGYGYTF. DNA of the CDR3: TGTGCCTGGAGTATAGGGACAGGGGGCTACGGCTACACCTTC. The full variable domain, with the rest looked up from reference TRBV30 and TRBJ1-2, is SQTIHQWPATLVQPVGSPLSLECTVEGTSNPNLYWYRQAAGRGLQLLFYSVGIGQISSEVPQNLSASRPQDRQFILSSKKLLLSDSGFYLCAWSIGTGGYGYTFGSGTRLTVV.